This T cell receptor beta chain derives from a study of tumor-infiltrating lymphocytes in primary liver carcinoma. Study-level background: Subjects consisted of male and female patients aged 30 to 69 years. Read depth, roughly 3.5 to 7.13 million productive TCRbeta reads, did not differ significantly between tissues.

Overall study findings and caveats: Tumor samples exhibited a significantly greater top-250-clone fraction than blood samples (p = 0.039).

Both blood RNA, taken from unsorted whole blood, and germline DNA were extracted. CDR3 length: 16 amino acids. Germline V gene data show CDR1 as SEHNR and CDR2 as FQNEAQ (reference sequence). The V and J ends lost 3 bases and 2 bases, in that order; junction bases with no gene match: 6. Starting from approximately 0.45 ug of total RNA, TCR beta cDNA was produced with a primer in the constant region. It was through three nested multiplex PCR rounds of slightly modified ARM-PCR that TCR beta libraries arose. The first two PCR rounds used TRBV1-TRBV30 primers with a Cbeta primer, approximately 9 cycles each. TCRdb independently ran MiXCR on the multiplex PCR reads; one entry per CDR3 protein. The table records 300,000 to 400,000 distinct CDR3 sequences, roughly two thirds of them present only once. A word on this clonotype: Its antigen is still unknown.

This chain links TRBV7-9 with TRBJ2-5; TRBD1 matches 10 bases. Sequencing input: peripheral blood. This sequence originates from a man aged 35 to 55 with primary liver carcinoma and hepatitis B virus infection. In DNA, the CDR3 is TGTGCCAGCAGCTTCCGGGACAGGGGTTGGCAAGAGACCCAGTACTTC. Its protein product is CASSFRDRGWQETQYF.